The 3 T cell receptor beta chains given below trace back to one sample, sequenced in a study of T cell repertoires in cytomegalovirus infection. Their cognate antigens are unknown. MiXCR, applied by TCRdb to the reads, yields one record per CDR3 protein. The profile covers 68,000 or so distinct CDR3 sequences, with around 21% appearing a single time and over 70% taken by the ten largest. The sequencing input was PBMCs, sequenced either directly or after in vitro stimulation (not recorded which). The receptors were sampled from a human donor in good health (CMV status not recorded). Some clones in this sample may be carry-over from other donors' samples.

This clonotype was counted many times. This chain uses TRBV27 with TRBJ2-7; D is ambiguous. Trimming took 3 bases from V and 3 from J, leaving 12 bases between them. Germline V gene data show CDR1 as MNHEY and CDR2 as SMNVEV (reference sequence). The length of the CDR3 is 14 residues. The CDR3 region is CASSFRYSIYEQYF. The CDR3 nucleotides are TGTGCCAGCAGTTTTCGGTACAGCATCTACGAGCAGTACTTC.

The chain has TRBV10-3 and TRBJ2-2; the D is unclear. Germline CDR1 ENHRY, CDR2 SYGVKD. Trimming removed 6 bases from V and 7 bases from J, with 9 bases in between. The CDR3 runs to 12 residues. The DNA of the CDR3 is TGTGCCATCAGCTACCTGGGCGGGGAGCTGTTTTTT. This codes for CAISYLGGELFF.

CDR3 nucleotide sequence: TGTGCCACCAGCAGAGATCTTGTGGGAGGGCAGGAAAACATTCAGTACTTC. This translates into CATSRDLVGGQENIQYF. The chain couples TRBV15 to TRBJ2-4, with 7 bases aligning to TRBD2. Germline CDR1 LNHNV, CDR2 YYDKDF (reference sequence). The length of the CDR3 is 17 residues. The V gene end was trimmed by 0 bases and the J gene end by 5 bases; junction bases not matched to a gene: 10. Full variable domain (outside the CDR3, taken from reference TRBV15 and TRBJ2-4): DAMVIQNPRYQVTQFGKPVTLSCSQTLNHNVMYWYQQKSSQAPKLLFHYYDKDFNNEADTPDNFQSRRPNTSFCFLDIRSPGLGDTAMYLCATSRDLVGGQENIQYFGAGTRLSVL.